These 20 T cell receptor beta chains came from one sample sequenced in a study of T cell clonality in common variable immunodeficiency (dated by TCRdb to between 2014 and 2016). Overall study outcomes, separate from this receptor: CVID TCRbeta sequences reportedly showed fewer deletions and N-nucleotide insertions and lacked highly modified clones with 13 or more V deletions.

These TCRs are of unknown antigen specificity. The library was built by means of the immunoSEQ multiplex PCR assay. Here the immuneACCESS table is served through TCRdb, limited to in-frame sequences with V and J called. Missing clones are a known gap in these copies; in checked studies unresolved V genes cover under half, and the rest lacks a known reason. The sample records 25,000 to 35,000 clones, none occurring a single time. The top ten constitute around 5.4% of the sample. The source material was peripheral blood mononuclear cells. The receptor source for this set is a human donor with common variable immunodeficiency.

The sample holds a few counts of this clone. The CDR3 end is not reached by the read, which stops 3 residues before it; the germline J gene fills it in. This rearrangement joins TRBV30 to TRBJ1-1, with a tentative D call TRBD1 (6 bases). CDR1 GTSNPN and CDR2 SVGIG come from the germline V gene (reference sequence). V lost 6 bases and J 0 bases, leaving 20 bases between the germline ends. The CDR3 extends over 16 amino acids. The DNA read from the CDR3 is TGTGCCTGCCCACGGGGCCTCAGGGGTGTGAACACTGAA. Translation gives CACPRGLRGVNTE. The entire CDR3 sequence reads CACPRGLRGVNTEAFF.

Comments on this clone: The missing CDR3 end, 3 residues past where the read stops, is filled in from the germline J gene. V is TRBV30 and J is TRBJ1-2; 7 bases fit TRBD1. The CDR3 is 14 amino acids. V was clipped by 2 bases and J by 2 bases; unmatched bases: 5. Germline lookup yields CDR1 GTSNPN and CDR2 SVGIG (reference sequence). CDR3 bases read: TGTGCCTGGAGTTTGGACAGGTTGAACTATGGC. This codes for CAWSLDRLNYG. The whole CDR3 reads CAWSLDRLNYGYTF. The whole variable domain, remainder taken from reference TRBV30 and TRBJ1-2, is SQTIHQWPATLVQPVGSPLSLECTVEGTSNPNLYWYRQAAGRGLQLLFYSVGIGQISSEVPQNLSASRPQDRQFILSSKKLLLSDSGFYLCAWSLDRLNYGYTFGSGTRLTVV.

This clone was recorded many times. The read ends 3 residues before the CDR3 terminus; that terminus is restored from the germline J gene. V is TRBV7-2 and J is TRBJ1-1; D remains ambiguous. The CDR3 is 14 amino acids. Per the germline V gene, CDR1 is SGHTA and CDR2 is FQGNSA. The germline V and J ends were trimmed by 5 bases and 3 bases, with 13 bases remaining between them. The CDR3 bases that were read are TGTGCCAGCAGCCTGAGAACTACATACACTGAA. It translates to CASSLRTTYTE. The full CDR3 is CASSLRTTYTEAFF.

A remark on this clone: From the germline J gene comes the end of the CDR3, since the read stops 3 residues before it. J is TRBJ1-1 and V is TRBV2; D unclear. CDR1 is SNHLY, CDR2 FYNNEI, per germline. This CDR3 is 14 amino acids long. Trimming cost V 7 bases and J 5 bases, with 17 bases left between them. The CDR3 here is CASILVAMRTEAFF. The DNA read from the CDR3 is TGTGCCAGCATCCTCGTGGCCATGCGGACTGAA.

About this clone itself: The read ends 3 residues shy of where the CDR3 ends; the end is completed using the germline J gene. The rearrangement uses TRBV7-9 and TRBJ2-7; D remains unclear. CDR3 length: 12 amino acids. V shed 4 bases and J shed 3 bases, with 7 bases lying between them. The germline V gene encodes CDR1 SEHNR and CDR2 FQNEAQ (reference sequence). The CDR3 region is CASSSGFYEQYF. The sequenced CDR3 bases are TGTGCCAGCAGCTCGGGTTTCTACGAG.

This clone was detected only a few times. The CDR3 end lies 3 residues beyond the end of the read and is filled in from the germline J gene. This sequence joins TRBV29-1 and TRBJ2-5, with D perhaps TRBD1 (7 bases). The CDR3 consists of 14 residues. Germline CDR1 SQVTM, CDR2 ANQGSEA. The germline V and J ends were trimmed by 5 bases and 5 bases, with 18 bases remaining between them. CDR3 DNA (partial): TGCAGCGTTTTGGGTACAGGGGCGGGGGAGACC. As protein: CSVLGTGAGET. The complete CDR3 protein is CSVLGTGAGETQYF.

For this clone: Read coverage stops 3 residues before the CDR3 terminus; the germline J gene supplies the remainder. The chain carries TRBV6-2 or TRBV6-3 and TRBJ1-2, with D perhaps matching TRBD1 (6 bases). V lost 6 bases to trimming and J lost 6 bases, with 20 bases between them. Germline CDR1 reads MNHEY; CDR2 reads SVGEGT. The CDR3 length is 15 residues. CDR3 loop: CASRPTKQGRNGYTF. CDR3 DNA (partial): TGTGCCAGCAGGCCTACCAAACAGGGTCGGAATGGC.

This clone has a count of ten or more. The read terminates 3 residues before the CDR3 end, so the remaining end is supplied by the germline J gene. V is TRBV12-3 or TRBV12-4 and J is TRBJ2-3, with D maybe TRBD1 (5 bases). The CDR3 totals 15 residues. The V and J ends lost 4 bases and 3 bases respectively, with 14 bases between them. CDR3 sequence reads: CASSWAGRTTDTQYF. The covered CDR3 bases are TGTGCCAGCAGTTGGGCAGGGCGTACGACAGATACG.

The sample holds many counts of this clone. The junction differs from germline at one of its ends, possibly a read error. The read terminates 3 residues before the CDR3 end, so the remaining end is supplied by the germline J gene. The genes are TRBV4-2 and TRBJ1-6; 7 nucleotides match TRBD1. CDR1 and CDR2 (germline): LGHNA, YNFKEQ. The CDR3 loop spans 17 amino acids. CDR3 bases read: TGCGCCAGCAGCCAATCAAACAGGGGATCCTATAATTCACCC. This sequence encodes CASSQSNRGSYNSP. The full-length CDR3 reads as CASSQSNRGSYNSPLHF.

As for this clone: The CDR3 end falls 3 residues outside the read, so it is completed with the germline J gene. The V call is TRBV30, the J call TRBJ2-2; D unresolved. The length of the CDR3 is 13 residues. From germline, CDR1 is GTSNPN and CDR2 SVGIG (reference sequence). Trimming left V 3 bases short and J 5 bases short, with 10 bases between. The CDR3 bases that were read are TGTGCCTGGAGAAGGTATTCTACCGGGGAG. Translated: CAWRRYSTGE. The entire CDR3 is CAWRRYSTGELFF.

Notes on this clone: The CDR3 end is not reached by the read, which stops 3 residues before it; the germline J gene fills it in. The chain has TRBV23-1 and TRBJ1-3; unclear D gene. TRBV23-1 is assigned to the ORF class and has an uncertain function. The CDR3 covers 15 residues. Between the trimmed V and J ends, which lost 5 bases and 0 bases, there was a span of 11 bases. The sequenced part of the CDR3 DNA is TGCGCCAGCAGTAGCCCGTGTCCCTCTGGAAACACC. It is translated as CASSSPCPSGNT. The complete CDR3 reads CASSSPCPSGNTIYF.

This clone has only a few counts. This CDR3 reads CACRQGSSYNSPLHF. CDR3 DNA, as far as it was read: TGTGCCTGCCGACAGGGCAGCTCCTATAATTCACCC. The chain links TRBV30 to TRBJ1-6; TRBD1 aligns across 7 bases. The CDR3 end falls 3 residues outside the read, so it is completed with the germline J gene. This CDR3 comprises 15 residues. V shed 6 bases, J shed 0 bases, and the junction held 5 bases outside the gene matches. The germline V gene encodes CDR1 GTSNPN and CDR2 SVGIG (reference sequence). The complete variable domain, with remaining parts taken from reference TRBV30 and TRBJ1-6, reads SQTIHQWPATLVQPVGSPLSLECTVEGTSNPNLYWYRQAAGRGLQLLFYSVGIGQISSEVPQNLSASRPQDRQFILSSKKLLLSDSGFYLCACRQGSSYNSPLHFGNGTRLTVT.

This clone was recorded a few times. The CDR3 goes on 3 residues after the read ends, and that part is filled in from the germline J gene. This chain uses TRBV18 with TRBJ1-2; 8 positions agree with TRBD1. The germline V gene has CDR1 KGHSH and CDR2 LQKENI. The CDR3 extends over 14 amino acids. The CDR3 loop reads CASSPNDRGHGYTF. CDR3 DNA (partial): TGTGCCAGCTCACCCAACGACAGGGGACACGGC. Complete variable domain (other parts from reference TRBV18 and TRBJ1-2): NAGVMQNPRHLVRRRGQEARLRCSPMKGHSHVYWYRQLPEEGLKFMVYLQKENIIDESGMPKERFSAEFPKEGPSILRIQQVVRGDSAAYFCASSPNDRGHGYTFGSGTRLTVV.

Many counts were recorded for this clone. The CDR3 extends 3 residues past the end of the read, so its final part is completed from the germline J gene. J is TRBJ2-7 and V is TRBV7-9; 8 nucleotides line up with TRBD1. CDR1 is SEHNR and CDR2 is FQNEAQ in the germline V gene (reference sequence). V shed 4 bases and J 2 bases; nucleotides not matched to a gene: 7. The CDR3 extends over 15 amino acids. This chain's CDR3 is CASSSRWTGPYEQYF. CDR3 bases read: TGTGCCAGCAGCTCGCGCTGGACAGGGCCCTACGAG.

This clone has a count of ten or more. The CDR3 extends 3 residues past the end of the read, so its final part is completed from the germline J gene. The rearrangement links TRBV20-1 to TRBJ2-1; 14 bases are a match to TRBD2. This CDR3 has 17 amino acids. V was clipped by 2 bases and J by 2 bases; unmatched bases: 5. Germline CDR1 reads DFQATT; CDR2 reads SNEGSKA (reference sequence). CDR3 loop: CSARPGTSGGPYNEQFF. Partial CDR3 DNA: TGCAGTGCTAGACCTGGGACTAGCGGGGGCCCCTACAATGAG.

The table lists this clone with many counts. The observed sequence ends 3 residues before the CDR3 terminus, with the missing tail filled in from the germline J gene. The chain couples TRBV5-1 to TRBJ1-6; tentatively, D is TRBD1 (5 bases). V gave up 0 bases and J gave up 10 bases, with 20 bases separating them. The CDR3 extends over 17 amino acids. Germline CDR1 SGHRS, CDR2 YFSETQ. CDR3 sequence reads: CASSLGIWGGSSSPLHF. Incomplete CDR3 DNA: TGCGCCAGCAGCTTGGGGATCTGGGGCGGTTCGAGCTCACCC.

The DNA read from the CDR3 is TGTGCCAGCTCCACCGGGTCGACCTACGAG. Translation: CASSTGSTYE. The entire CDR3 is CASSTGSTYEQYF. The V and J genes are TRBV18 and TRBJ2-7; the D is unclear. The CDR3 end is not reached by the read, which stops 3 residues before it; the germline J gene fills it in. The germline gives CDR1 KGHSH, CDR2 LQKENI. CDR3 length: 13 amino acids. Trimming stripped 6 bases from V and 2 bases from J, with 11 bases between.

A remark on this clone: Sequencing ends 3 residues short of the CDR3 end; the germline J gene provides the rest. The V call is TRBV30, the J call TRBJ2-1, with TRBD1 identical over 10 bases. Germline loops: CDR1 GTSNPN, CDR2 SVGIG (reference sequence). CDR3 length equals 14 residues. J was trimmed by 9 bases and V by 5 bases; bases with no gene match: 10. The sequenced part of the CDR3 DNA is TGTGCCTGGGAAACCGGGACAGGGGCCGGTGAG. Translating gives CAWETGTGAGE. The whole CDR3 sequence reads CAWETGTGAGEQFF.

As concerns this clone: Coverage ceases 3 residues before the CDR3 finishes, and the germline J gene fills in the end. This chain joins TRBV7-3 and TRBJ2-3, with TRBD2 identical over 7 bases. Per the germline V gene, CDR1 is SGHTA and CDR2 is FQGTGA. This CDR3 contains 17 residues. With 0 bases clipped from V and 0 bases from J, the junction kept 6 bases outside the gene matches. The CDR3 bases that were read are TGTGCCAGCAGCTTAACTTGGCGGGGGACTAGCACAGATACG. Its translation: CASSLTWRGTSTDT. The entire CDR3 sequence reads CASSLTWRGTSTDTQYF.

The sample holds a few counts of this clone. Read sequence stops 3 residues before the CDR3 end, and the germline J gene provides the missing end. The chain couples TRBV6-2 or TRBV6-3 to TRBJ1-2, with D unresolved. The CDR3 length is 15 residues. Germline V gene sequence: CDR1 MNHEY, CDR2 SVGEGT. Trimming removed 5 bases from V and 3 bases from J, with 16 bases in between. The CDR3 region is CASSPQPYTYYGYTF. Incomplete CDR3 DNA: TGTGCCAGCAGTCCCCAACCATACACCTACTATGGC.